This TCR beta chain was sequenced for a study of T-cell memory formation after mild COVID-19. This clonotype was recorded at least ten times. Its antigen remains unidentified. Germline V lookup: CDR1 MNHEY, CDR2 SVGEGT. This CDR3 spans 15 amino acids. Trimming took 5 bases from V and 4 from J; bases not matched to a gene: 1. TCRdb itself ran the 5' RACE reads through MiXCR, one entry per CDR3 protein. The table has a few hundred thousand distinct CDR3 sequences, approximately 23% seen once. Study results and caveats: Researchers report contracting CD4+ clones mostly in CM and EM, with CD8+ clones in EMRA.

The TCR originated in an adult woman who had mild COVID-19 (a few samples of this study predate the infection). Cell type and time point are not known. The rearrangement uses TRBV6-2 or TRBV6-3 and TRBJ2-1, with 14 bases lining up with TRBD2. The sample consisted of PBMCs or a T cell subset sorted from them (not recorded which). CDR3 in DNA: TGTGCCAGCAGTAGACTAGCGGGAGGGTACAATGAGCAGTTCTTC. It yields the protein CASSRLAGGYNEQFF.